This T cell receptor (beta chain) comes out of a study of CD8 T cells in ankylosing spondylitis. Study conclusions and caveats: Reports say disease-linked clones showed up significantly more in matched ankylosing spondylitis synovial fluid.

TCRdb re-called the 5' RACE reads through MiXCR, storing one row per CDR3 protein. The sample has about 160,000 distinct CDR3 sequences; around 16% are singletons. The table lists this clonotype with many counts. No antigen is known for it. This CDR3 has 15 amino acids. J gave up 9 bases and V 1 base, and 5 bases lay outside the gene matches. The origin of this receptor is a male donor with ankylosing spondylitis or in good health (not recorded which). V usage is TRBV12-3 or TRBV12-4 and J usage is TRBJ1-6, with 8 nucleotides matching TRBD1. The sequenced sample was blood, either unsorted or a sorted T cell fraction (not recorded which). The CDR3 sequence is CASSLGQGSGSPLHF. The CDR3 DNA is TGTGCCAGCAGTTTAGGACAGGGGAGCGGTTCACCCCTCCACTTT.